This T cell receptor (beta chain) originates from a study of shared T cell receptors in the human thymus. V lost 6 bases, J lost 7 bases, and 12 bases lay in between. The CDR3 is 12 amino acids. Germline V gives CDR1 SGHVS, CDR2 FNYEAQ. Sequenced by immunoSEQ multiplex PCR; TCRdb stores in-frame clones only, minus some. The table lists hundreds of thousands of clones, around 87% of them singletons. The data were also submitted as part of a second study, on human thymus T cells. That study adds: Corrective heart surgery yielded the resections from which the thymus tissue came.

This receptor was taken from a boy younger than two with a congenital heart defect. Material: thymocytes. This rearrangement joins TRBV7-6 to TRBJ1-1; D is ambiguous. The CDR3 DNA follows: TGTGCCAGCAGAGCTGTACGCGGTGAAGCTTTCTTT. It is translated as CASRAVRGEAFF. The full variable domain, in which reference TRBV7-6 and TRBJ1-1 provide the parts outside the CDR3, is GAGVSQSPRYKVTKRGQDVALRCDPISGHVSLYWYRQALGQGPEFLTYFNYEAQQDKSGLPNDRFSAERPEGSISTLTIQRTEQRDSAMYRCASRAVRGEAFFGQGTRLTVV.